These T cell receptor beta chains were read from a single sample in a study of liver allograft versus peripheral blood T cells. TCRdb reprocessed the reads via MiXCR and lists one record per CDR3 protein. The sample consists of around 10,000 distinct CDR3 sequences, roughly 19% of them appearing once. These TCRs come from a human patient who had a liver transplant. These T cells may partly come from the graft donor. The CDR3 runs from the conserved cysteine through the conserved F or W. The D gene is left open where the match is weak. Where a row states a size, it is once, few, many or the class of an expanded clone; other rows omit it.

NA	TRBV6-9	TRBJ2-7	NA	CASRIVRGEQYF	TGTGCCTCACGAATTGTCCGGGGCGAGCAGTACTTC
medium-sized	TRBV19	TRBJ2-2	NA	CASSNRDRGTGELFF	TGTGCCAGTAGTAACCGGGACCGAGGGACCGGGGAGCTGTTTTTT
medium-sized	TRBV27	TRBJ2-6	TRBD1	CASGGTGLAGANVLTF	TGTGCCAGCGGGGGGACAGGGTTAGCTGGGGCCAACGTCCTGACTTTC
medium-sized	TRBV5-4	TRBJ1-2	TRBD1	CASSLGGTGVTTNYGYTF	TGTGCCAGCAGCTTGGGCGGGACAGGAGTTACGACTAACTATGGCTACACCTTC
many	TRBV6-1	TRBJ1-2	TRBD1	CATTRTGSGDGYTF	TGTGCCACCACCCGGACAGGGTCAGGCGATGGCTACACCTTC
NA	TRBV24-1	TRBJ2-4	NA	CATSEASGAKNIQYF	TGTGCCACCAGCGAAGCCTCGGGTGCCAAAAACATTCAGTACTTC
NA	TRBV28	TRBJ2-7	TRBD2	CASPGTSGSYEQYF	TGTGCCAGCCCCGGGACTAGCGGGAGTTACGAGCAGTACTTC
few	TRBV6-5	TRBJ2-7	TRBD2	CASRGGGPEQYF	TGTGCCAGCAGGGGGGGGGGTCCCGAGCAGTACTTC
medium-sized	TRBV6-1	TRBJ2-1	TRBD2	CASRNTGLAGHNEQFF	TGTGCCAGCAGGAATACAGGACTAGCGGGGCACAATGAGCAGTTCTTC
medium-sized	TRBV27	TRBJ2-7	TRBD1	CASSARTGGYEQYF	TGTGCCAGCAGCGCACGGACAGGGGGCTACGAGCAGTACTTC
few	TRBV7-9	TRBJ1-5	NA	CASSPGSQPQHF	TGTGCCAGCAGCCCGGGGAGCCAGCCCCAGCATTTT
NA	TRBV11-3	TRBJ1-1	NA	CASSLIGSEAFF	TGTGCCAGCAGCTTAATTGGCTCCGAAGCTTTCTTT
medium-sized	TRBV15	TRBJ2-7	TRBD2	CATSTHGGGGEQYF	TGTGCCACCAGCACCCATGGCGGGGGGGGCGAGCAGTACTTC
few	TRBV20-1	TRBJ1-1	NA	CSARASSGMNTEAFF	TGCAGTGCTAGAGCTTCTAGTGGCATGAACACTGAAGCTTTCTTT
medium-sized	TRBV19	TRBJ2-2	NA	CASRTGLTGELFF	TGTGCCAGTAGAACAGGTCTCACCGGGGAGCTGTTTTTT
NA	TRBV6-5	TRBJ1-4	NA	CASSSQRDEKLFF	TGTGCCAGCAGTTCTCAAAGGGACGAAAAACTGTTTTTT
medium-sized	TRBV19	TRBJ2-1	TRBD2	CASSISGSGENNEQFF	TGTGCCAGTAGTATATCGGGTAGCGGGGAGAACAATGAGCAGTTCTTC
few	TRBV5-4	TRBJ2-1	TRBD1	CASRGSSTGRENEQFF	TGTGCCAGCAGGGGTTCCTCGACAGGGCGTGAGAATGAGCAGTTCTTC
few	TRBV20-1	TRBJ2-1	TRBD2	CSARDGRAIVIRINEQFF	TGCAGTGCTAGAGATGGGAGGGCCATTGTCATTCGGATCAATGAGCAGTTCTTC
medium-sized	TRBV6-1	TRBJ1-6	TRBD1	CASSTRDRTLNSPLHF	TGTGCCAGCAGTACTCGGGACAGAACGCTAAATTCACCCCTCCACTTT
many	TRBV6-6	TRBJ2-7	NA	CASSLDRSSYEQYF	TGTGCCAGCAGTTTAGACCGTAGCTCCTACGAGCAGTACTTC